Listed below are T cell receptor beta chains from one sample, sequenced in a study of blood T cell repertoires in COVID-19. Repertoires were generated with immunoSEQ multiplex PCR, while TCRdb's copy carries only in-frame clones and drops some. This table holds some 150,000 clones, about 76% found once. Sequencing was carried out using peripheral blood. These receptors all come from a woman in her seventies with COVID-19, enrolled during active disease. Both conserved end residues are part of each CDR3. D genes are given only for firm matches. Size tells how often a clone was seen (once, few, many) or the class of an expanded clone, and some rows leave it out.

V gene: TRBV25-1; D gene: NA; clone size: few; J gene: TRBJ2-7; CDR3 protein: CASRTSGSYEQYF; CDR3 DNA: TGTGCCAGCAGGACATCGGGGTCCTACGAGCAGTACTTC
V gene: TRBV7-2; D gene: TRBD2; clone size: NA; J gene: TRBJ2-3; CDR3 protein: CASSLVGGGPADTQYF; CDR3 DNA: TGTGCCAGCAGCTTAGTAGGCGGGGGGCCCGCAGATACGCAGTATTTT
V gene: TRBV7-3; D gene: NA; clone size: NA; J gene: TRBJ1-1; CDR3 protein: CASSESGNPNTEAFF; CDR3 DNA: TGTGCCAGCAGCGAATCAGGCAACCCAAACACTGAAGCTTTCTTT
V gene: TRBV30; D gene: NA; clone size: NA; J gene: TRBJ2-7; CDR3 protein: CAWSPRGYEQYF; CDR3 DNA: TGTGCCTGGAGTCCAAGGGGTTACGAGCAGTACTTC
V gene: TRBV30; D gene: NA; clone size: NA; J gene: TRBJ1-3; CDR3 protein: CAWSGQAGNTIYF; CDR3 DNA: TGTGCCTGGAGTGGACAGGCTGGAAACACCATATATTTT
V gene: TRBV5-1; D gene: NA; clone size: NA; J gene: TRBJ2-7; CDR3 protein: CASSLNQGGTRQYF; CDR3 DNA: TGCGCCAGCAGCTTGAACCAGGGGGGTACGAGGCAGTACTTC
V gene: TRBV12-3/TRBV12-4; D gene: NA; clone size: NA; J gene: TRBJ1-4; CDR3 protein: CASTRQGLGLFF; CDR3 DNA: TGTGCCAGCACCCGCCAGGGTCTAGGGTTGTTTTTT
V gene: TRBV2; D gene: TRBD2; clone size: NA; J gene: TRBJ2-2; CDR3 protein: CASSESGRGSGELFF; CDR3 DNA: TGTGCCAGCAGTGAATCGGGGCGGGGGTCTGGGGAGCTGTTTTTT
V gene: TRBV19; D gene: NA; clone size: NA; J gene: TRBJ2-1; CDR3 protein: CASSKIAGGHEQFF; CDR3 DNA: TGTGCCAGTAGTAAAATTGCAGGAGGACATGAGCAGTTCTTC
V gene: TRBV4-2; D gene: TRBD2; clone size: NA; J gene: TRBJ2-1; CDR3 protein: CASSPRIAGVSEQFF; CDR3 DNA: TGTGCCAGCAGCCCCCGAATAGCGGGGGTAAGTGAGCAGTTCTTC
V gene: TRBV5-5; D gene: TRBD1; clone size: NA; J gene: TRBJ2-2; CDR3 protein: CASSQIRQGITGELFF; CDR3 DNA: TGTGCCAGCAGCCAAATCCGACAGGGGATCACCGGGGAGCTGTTTTTT
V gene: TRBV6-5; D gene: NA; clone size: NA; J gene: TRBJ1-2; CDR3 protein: CASRRGSFGYTF; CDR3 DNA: TGTGCCAGCCGGAGGGGCTCCTTTGGCTACACCTTC
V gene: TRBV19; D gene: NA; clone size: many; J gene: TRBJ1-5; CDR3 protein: CAGGGGSNQPQHF; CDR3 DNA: TGTGCCGGGGGGGGAGGATCCAATCAGCCCCAGCATTTT
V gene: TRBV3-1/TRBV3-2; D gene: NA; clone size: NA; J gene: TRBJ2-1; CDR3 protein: CASSQLGGEQFF; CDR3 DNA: TGTGCCAGCAGCCAATTAGGGGGTGAGCAGTTCTTC
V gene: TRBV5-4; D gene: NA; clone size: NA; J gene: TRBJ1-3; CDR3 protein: CASSLAGGDTIYF; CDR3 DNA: TGTGCCAGCAGCTTGGCCGGGGGTGACACCATATATTTT
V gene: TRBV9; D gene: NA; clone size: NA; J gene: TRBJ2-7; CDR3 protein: CASSVAWGGYEQYF; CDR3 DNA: TGTGCCAGCAGCGTAGCGTGGGGAGGCTACGAGCAGTACTTC
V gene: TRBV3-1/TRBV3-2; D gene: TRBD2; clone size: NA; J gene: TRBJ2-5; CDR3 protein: CASSQERLAGSQETQYF; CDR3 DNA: TGTGCCAGCAGCCAAGAGCGGCTAGCGGGTAGCCAAGAGACCCAGTACTTC
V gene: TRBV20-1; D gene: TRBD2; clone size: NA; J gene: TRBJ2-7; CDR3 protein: CSASHPGGTSSYEQYF; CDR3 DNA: TGCAGTGCCAGTCACCCGGGGGGGACAAGCTCCTACGAGCAGTACTTC
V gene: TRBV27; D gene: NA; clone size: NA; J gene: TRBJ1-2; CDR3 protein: CASTPWGGVGYGYTF; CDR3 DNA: TGTGCCAGCACCCCCTGGGGGGGCGTGGGTTATGGCTACACCTTC
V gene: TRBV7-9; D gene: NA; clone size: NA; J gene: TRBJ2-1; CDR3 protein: CASSPQGGTYNEQFF; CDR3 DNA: TGTGCCAGCAGCCCTCAGGGCGGTACCTACAATGAGCAGTTCTTC
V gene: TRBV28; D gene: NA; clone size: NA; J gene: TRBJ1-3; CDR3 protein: CASSFREANTIYF; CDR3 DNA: TGTGCCAGCAGTTTCAGGGAGGCAAACACCATATATTTT
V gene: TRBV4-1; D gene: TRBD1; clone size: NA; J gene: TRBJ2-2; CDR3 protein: CASTYSQGASTGELFF; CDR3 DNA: TGCGCCAGCACATATTCCCAGGGGGCGAGTACCGGGGAGCTGTTTTTT
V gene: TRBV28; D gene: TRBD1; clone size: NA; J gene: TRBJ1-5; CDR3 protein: CASLRQGAGNQPQHF; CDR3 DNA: TGTGCCAGCCTCCGACAGGGCGCAGGGAATCAGCCCCAGCATTTT
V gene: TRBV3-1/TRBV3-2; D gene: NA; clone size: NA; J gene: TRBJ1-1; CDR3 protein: CASSPRRGLMATEAFF; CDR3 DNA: TGTGCCAGCAGCCCGCGCAGAGGGCTAATGGCCACTGAAGCTTTCTTT
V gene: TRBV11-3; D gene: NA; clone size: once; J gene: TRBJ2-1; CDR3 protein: CASSLEVAPGEQFF; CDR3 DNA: TGTGCCAGCAGCTTAGAGGTAGCGCCGGGTGAGCAGTTCTTC
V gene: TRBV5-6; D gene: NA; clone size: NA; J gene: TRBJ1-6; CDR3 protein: CASSSQLQGSPLHF; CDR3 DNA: TGTGCCAGCAGCTCGCAATTGCAGGGTTCACCCCTCCACTTT
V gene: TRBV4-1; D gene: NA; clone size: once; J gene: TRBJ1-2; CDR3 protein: CASSQDRNYGYTF; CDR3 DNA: TGCGCCAGCAGCCAAGATCGGAACTATGGCTACACCTTC
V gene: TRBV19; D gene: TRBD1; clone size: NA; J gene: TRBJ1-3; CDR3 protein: CASSTRDSSGNTIYF; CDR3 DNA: TGTGCCAGTAGCACTCGGGACAGCTCTGGAAACACCATATATTTT
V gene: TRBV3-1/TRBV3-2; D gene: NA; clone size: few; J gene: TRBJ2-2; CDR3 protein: CASSRQPLGPLPGELFF; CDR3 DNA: TGTGCCAGCAGCCGCCAACCTCTGGGCCCCTTGCCCGGGGAGCTGTTTTTT
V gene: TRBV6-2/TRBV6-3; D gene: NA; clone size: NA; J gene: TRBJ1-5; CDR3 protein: CASSYSGMGNQPQHF; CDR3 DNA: TGTGCCAGCAGTTATTCAGGAATGGGCAATCAGCCCCAGCATTTT
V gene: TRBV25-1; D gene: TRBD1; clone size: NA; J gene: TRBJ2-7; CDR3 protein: CASSAWTGRSYEQYF; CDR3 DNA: TGTGCCAGCAGTGCTTGGACAGGGAGATCCTACGAGCAGTACTTC
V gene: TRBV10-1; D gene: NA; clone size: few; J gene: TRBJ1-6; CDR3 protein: CASSDRGFNSPLHF; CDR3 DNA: TGCGCCAGCAGTGATCGGGGGTTTAATTCACCCCTCCACTTT
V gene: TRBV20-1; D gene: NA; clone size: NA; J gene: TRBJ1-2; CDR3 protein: CSAYRENGYTF; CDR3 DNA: TGCAGTGCTTACAGGGAGAATGGCTACACCTTC
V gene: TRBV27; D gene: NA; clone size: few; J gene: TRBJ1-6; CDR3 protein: CASSLQGLRRDSPLHF; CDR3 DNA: TGTGCCAGCAGTTTACAGGGGCTCAGGCGGGATTCACCCCTCCACTTT
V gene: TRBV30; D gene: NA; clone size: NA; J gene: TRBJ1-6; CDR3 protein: CAWSKGQGFPVSSPLHF; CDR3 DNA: TGTGCCTGGAGTAAAGGCCAGGGGTTCCCTGTTAGTTCACCCCTCCACTTT
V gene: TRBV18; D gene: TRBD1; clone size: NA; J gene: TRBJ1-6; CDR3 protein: CASSPYGQGGISPLHF; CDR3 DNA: TGTGCCAGCTCACCCTACGGACAGGGGGGAATTTCACCCCTCCACTTT
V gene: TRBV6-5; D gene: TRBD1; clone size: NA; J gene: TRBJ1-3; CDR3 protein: CASSRQGAENTIYF; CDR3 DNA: TGTGCCAGCAGTCGACAGGGGGCAGAAAACACCATATATTTT
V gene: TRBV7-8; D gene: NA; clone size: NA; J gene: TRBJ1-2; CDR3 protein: CASSLASSTYGYTF; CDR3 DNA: TGTGCCAGCAGCTTAGCGAGTTCTACTTATGGCTACACCTTC
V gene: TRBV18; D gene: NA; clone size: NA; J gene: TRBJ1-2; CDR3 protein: CASSPQVENGYTF; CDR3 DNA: TGTGCCAGCTCACCGCAGGTAGAGAATGGCTACACCTTC
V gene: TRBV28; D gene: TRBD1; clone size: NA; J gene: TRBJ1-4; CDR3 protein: CASSLSGTGYEKLFF; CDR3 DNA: TGTGCCAGCAGTTTAAGCGGGACAGGGTACGAAAAACTGTTTTTT
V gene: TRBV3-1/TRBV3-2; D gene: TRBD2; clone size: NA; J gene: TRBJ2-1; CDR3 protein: CASSQGTSGGASEQFF; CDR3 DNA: TGTGCCAGCAGCCAAGGGACTAGCGGGGGGGCTAGTGAGCAGTTCTTC
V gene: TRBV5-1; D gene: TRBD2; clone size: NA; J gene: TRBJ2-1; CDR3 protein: CASSPGLQGEQFF; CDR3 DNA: TGCGCCAGCAGCCCGGGACTACAAGGTGAGCAGTTCTTC
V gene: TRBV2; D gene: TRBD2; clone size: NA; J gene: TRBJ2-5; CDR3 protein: CASTPELAGPGHHF; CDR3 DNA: TGTGCCAGCACTCCCGAGCTAGCGGGCCCGGGTCATCACTTC
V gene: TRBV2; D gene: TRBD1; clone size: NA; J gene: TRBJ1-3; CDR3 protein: CASSYTMTGSGNTIYF; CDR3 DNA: TGTGCCAGCAGTTATACAATGACAGGGTCTGGAAACACCATATATTTT
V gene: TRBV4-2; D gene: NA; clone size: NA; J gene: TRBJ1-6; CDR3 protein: CASSQVQAENNSPLHF; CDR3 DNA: TGTGCCAGCAGCCAAGTTCAGGCAGAGAATAATTCACCCCTCCACTTT
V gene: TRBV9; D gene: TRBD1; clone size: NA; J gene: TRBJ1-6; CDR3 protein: CASSPGTGGNSPLHF; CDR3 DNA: TGTGCCAGCAGCCCAGGGACAGGGGGCAATTCACCCCTCCACTTT
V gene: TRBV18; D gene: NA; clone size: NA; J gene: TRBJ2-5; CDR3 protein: CASSPLSGGETQYF; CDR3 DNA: TGTGCCAGCTCACCTCTTTCAGGAGGAGAGACCCAGTACTTC
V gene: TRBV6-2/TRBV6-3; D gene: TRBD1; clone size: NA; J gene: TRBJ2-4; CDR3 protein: CASSYSGVGDSDIQYF; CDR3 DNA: TGTGCCAGCAGTTACTCGGGGGTAGGGGACAGTGACATTCAGTACTTC
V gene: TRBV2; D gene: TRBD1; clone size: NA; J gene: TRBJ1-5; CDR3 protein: CASGPLAGGHNQPQHF; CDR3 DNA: TGTGCCAGCGGTCCCTTGGCAGGGGGTCACAATCAGCCCCAGCATTTT
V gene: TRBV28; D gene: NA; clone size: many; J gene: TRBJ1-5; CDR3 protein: CASSLVADNQPQHF; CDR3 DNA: TGTGCCAGCAGTCTAGTGGCAGATAATCAGCCCCAGCATTTT
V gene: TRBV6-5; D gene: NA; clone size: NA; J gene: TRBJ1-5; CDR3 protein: CASSLVQGMNQPQHF; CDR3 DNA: TGTGCCAGCAGCCTAGTCCAGGGGATGAATCAGCCCCAGCATTTT